This T cell receptor beta chain was identified in a study of T cell responses to AZD1222 COVID-19 vaccine. This CDR3 has 14 residues. The germline V gene encodes CDR1 MNHEY and CDR2 SMNVEV (reference sequence). V lost 4 bases, J lost 3 bases, and 5 bases stayed unmatched. The repertoire was sequenced with immunoSEQ multiplex PCR; TCRdb's copy has only in-frame clones and lacks some. The sample has 100,000 to 140,000 clones, 80% to 95% seen once. This chain uses TRBV27 with TRBJ2-7; TRBD2 matches 8 bases. This specimen consisted of peripheral blood, obtained 28 days after the second AZD1222 dose. The TCR was taken from an adult who received the AZD1222 COVID-19 vaccine. CDR3 sequence (DNA): TGTGCCAGCAGTTATAGCGGGACCGGCTACGAGCAGTACTTC. Translating gives CASSYSGTGYEQYF.